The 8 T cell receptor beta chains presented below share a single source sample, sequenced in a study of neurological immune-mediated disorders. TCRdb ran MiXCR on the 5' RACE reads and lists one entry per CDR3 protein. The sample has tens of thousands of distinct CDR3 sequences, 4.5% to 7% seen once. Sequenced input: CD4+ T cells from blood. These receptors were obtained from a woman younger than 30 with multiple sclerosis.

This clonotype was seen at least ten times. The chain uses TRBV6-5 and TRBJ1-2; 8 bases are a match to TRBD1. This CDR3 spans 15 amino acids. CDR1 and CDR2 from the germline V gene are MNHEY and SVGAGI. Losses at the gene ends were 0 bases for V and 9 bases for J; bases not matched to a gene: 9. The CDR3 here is CASSYSRQGKGSYTF. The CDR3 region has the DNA TGTGCCAGCAGTTACTCCCGACAGGGGAAAGGTAGCTACACCTTC.

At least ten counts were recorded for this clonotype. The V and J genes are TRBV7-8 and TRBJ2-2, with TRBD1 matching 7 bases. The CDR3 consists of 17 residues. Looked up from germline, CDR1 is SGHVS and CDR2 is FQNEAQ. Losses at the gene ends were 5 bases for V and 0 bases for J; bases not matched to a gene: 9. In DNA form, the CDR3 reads TGTGCCAGCAGCCTCCGGACAGGATACGCGAACACCGGGGAGCTGTTTTTT. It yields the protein CASSLRTGYANTGELFF.

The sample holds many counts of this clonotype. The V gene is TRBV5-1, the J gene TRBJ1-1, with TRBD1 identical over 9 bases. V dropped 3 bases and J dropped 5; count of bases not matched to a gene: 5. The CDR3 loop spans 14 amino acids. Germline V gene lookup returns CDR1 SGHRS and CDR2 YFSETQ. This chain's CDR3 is CASSSGQGSTEAFF. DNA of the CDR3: TGCGCCAGCAGCTCGGGACAGGGATCAACTGAAGCTTTCTTT.

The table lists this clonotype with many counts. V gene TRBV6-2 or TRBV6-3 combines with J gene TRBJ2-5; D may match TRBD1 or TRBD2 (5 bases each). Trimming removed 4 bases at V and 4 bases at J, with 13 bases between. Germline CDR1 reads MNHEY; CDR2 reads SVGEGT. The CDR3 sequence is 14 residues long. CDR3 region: CASSSWDLGETQYF. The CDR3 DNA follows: TGTGCCAGCAGTTCGTGGGACCTAGGAGAGACCCAGTACTTC.

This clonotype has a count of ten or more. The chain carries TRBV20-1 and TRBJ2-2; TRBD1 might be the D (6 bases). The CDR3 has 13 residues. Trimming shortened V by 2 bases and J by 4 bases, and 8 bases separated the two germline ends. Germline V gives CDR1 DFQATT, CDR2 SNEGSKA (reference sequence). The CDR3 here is CSARRGSTGELFF. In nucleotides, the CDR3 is TGCAGTGCTAGAAGGGGGAGCACCGGGGAGCTGTTTTTT.

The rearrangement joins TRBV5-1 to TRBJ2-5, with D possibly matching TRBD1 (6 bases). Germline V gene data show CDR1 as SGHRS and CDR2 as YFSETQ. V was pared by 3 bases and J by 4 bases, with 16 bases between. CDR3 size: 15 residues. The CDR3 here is CASSSVTGSIETQYF. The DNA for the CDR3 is TGCGCCAGCAGCTCGGTAACAGGGTCAATAGAGACCCAGTACTTC.

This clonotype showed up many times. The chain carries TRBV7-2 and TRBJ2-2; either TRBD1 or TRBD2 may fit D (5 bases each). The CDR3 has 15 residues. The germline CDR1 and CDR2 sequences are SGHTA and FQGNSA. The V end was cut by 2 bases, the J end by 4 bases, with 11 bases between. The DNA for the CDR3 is TGTGCCAGCAGCTTACAGGGAGTGGGCACCGGGGAGCTGTTTTTT. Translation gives CASSLQGVGTGELFF.

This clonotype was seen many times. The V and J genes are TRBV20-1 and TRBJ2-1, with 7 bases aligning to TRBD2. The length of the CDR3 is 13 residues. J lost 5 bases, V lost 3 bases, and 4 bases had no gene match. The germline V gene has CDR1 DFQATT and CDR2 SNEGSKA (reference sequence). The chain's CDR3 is CSASGTTNNEQFF. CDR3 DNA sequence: TGCAGTGCTAGTGGGACTACCAACAATGAGCAGTTCTTC.